This T cell receptor (beta chain) appears in the sequencing data of a study of T-cell reconstitution after alpha-beta-depleted transplantation in children. Trimming removed 3 bases from V and 0 bases from J, with 11 bases in between. The CDR3 totals 16 residues. A library of TCRbeta sequences, prepared with unique molecular identifiers, was generated. From the PCR reads, TCRdb called clonotypes with MiXCR, one entry per CDR3 protein. The sample lists about 980,000 distinct CDR3 sequences, 25% to 35% occurring once. This clonotype was seen a handful of times. Its cognate antigen is unknown. Broader study findings: One year post-transplant, T-cell counts and diversity were largely derived from T cells produced anew.

The TCR sequence derives from a boy younger than two who had a stem cell transplant for SCID, so the T cells may come from the graft donor. Sequences were derived from PBMCs, mostly from graft donor cells, sampled 360 days after TCRalphabeta/CD19-depleted stem cell transplant. The V gene is TRBV12-3 or TRBV12-4, the J gene TRBJ2-2; a possible D gene is TRBD2 (5 bases). The CDR3 loop reads CASSFPSGTNTGELFF. CDR3 DNA: TGTGCCAGCAGTTTCCCCTCGGGAACGAACACCGGGGAGCTGTTTTTT.